This T cell receptor (beta chain) comes out of a study of Ad26.COV2.S vaccination and SARS-CoV-2 variants. V was pared by 6 bases and J by 4 bases, with 21 bases between. This CDR3 comprises 16 residues. Germline CDR1 reads MDHEN; CDR2 reads SYDVKM. Generated by immunoSEQ multiplex PCR, the TCRdb table keeps only in-frame clones and is missing some. The sample lists roughly 100,000 clones; about 78% were seen once. This clone appeared a few times. This chain uses TRBV28 with TRBJ1-1, with a tentative D call TRBD1 (6 bases). This sequence originates from a human donor who had recovered from COVID-19. This specimen was peripheral blood, taken after recovery from COVID-19. DNA for the CDR3: TGTGCCAGCAGGGGGGCCTTCGACGGACACGGCACTGAAGCTTTCTTT. This sequence encodes CASRGAFDGHGTEAFF.